A few counts support the clone carrying this T cell receptor beta chain. What it binds is not known. The data originate from a study of response to subunit inactivated influenza vaccine. This CDR3 has 15 residues. CDR1 DFQATT and CDR2 SNEGSKA come from the germline V gene (reference sequence). V dropped 6 bases and J dropped 7; count of bases not matched to a gene: 12. Findings and caveats of the study: After each seasonal influenza vaccination, few new T cells are recruited, the authors suggested.

TCRdb called the RT-PCR reads again in MiXCR, with one record for every CDR3 protein. The table shows over 400,000 distinct CDR3 sequences, with 10% to 11% occurring only once. The genes are TRBV20-1 and TRBJ2-4; 10 positions agree with TRBD1. The TCR originated in a man aged 45-60 years who received an inactivated influenza vaccine. This material consisted of PBMCs from blood, taken 40 to 50 days after vaccination. CDR3 sequence reads: CSAPPRGQGMNIQYF. The CDR3 coding sequence is TGCAGTGCCCCTCCCCGGGGACAGGGGATGAACATTCAGTACTTC.